This T cell receptor beta chain came from a study of CD8+ T cells in alopecia areata. Study observations and caveats: Scalp and blood retained many expanded lesional clones during tofacitinib.

Treatment specified: oral pan-JAK inhibitor, 5-10 mg twice daily. Investigators sorted PBMCs to obtain both CD4+ and CD8+ T cells. In regard to this clone: Its antigen remains unidentified.

CDR1 GTSNPN and CDR2 SVGIG come from the germline V gene (reference sequence). CDR3 size: 15 residues. V lost 3 bases, J lost 6 bases, and 11 bases stayed unmatched. Extracted from the samples, RNA was reverse transcribed into cDNA to serve as the sequencing template. The assay was immunoSEQ multiplex PCR, and TCRdb's table has in-frame clones only and misses some. The profile shows over 250,000 clones, over 45% of them singletons. Sequences were derived from CD4+ T cells sorted from blood, sampled at roughly week 52, from a patient treated with tofacitinib. V usage is TRBV30 and J usage is TRBJ2-1, with 7 nucleotides matching TRBD2. The sequence was collected from a human donor with alopecia areata. CDR3 sequence: CAWSEGRTGGNEQFF. DNA for the CDR3: TGTGCCTGGAGCGAAGGCAGAACGGGGGGCAATGAGCAGTTCTTC. Combining the CDR3 with reference TRBV30 and TRBJ2-1 gives the whole variable domain SQTIHQWPATLVQPVGSPLSLECTVEGTSNPNLYWYRQAAGRGLQLLFYSVGIGQISSEVPQNLSASRPQDRQFILSSKKLLLSDSGFYLCAWSEGRTGGNEQFFGPGTRLTVL.